The 16 T cell receptor beta chains presented below share a single source sample, sequenced in a study of cytomegalovirus exposure and HLA in healthy donors (dated by TCRdb to between 2016 and 2019). The method behind the library was the immunoSEQ multiplex PCR assay. For the multiplex PCR, a mixture combining 60 forward primers for TCR Vbeta segments and 13 reverse primers for TCR Jbeta segments was used. Drawn from immuneACCESS, this table holds only the in-frame rearrangements with V and J called that TCRdb kept. Clones are partly lost; checked studies trace under half to an unresolved V gene and leave the rest unexplained. The sample table holds about 190,000 clones, of which approximately 80% were seen once. The top ten clones comprise roughly a tenth of the sample. Sequencing was done on a sample of PBMCs. Every receptor here comes from a woman aged 45-59 years in good health and CMV-seropositive.

The rearrangement joins TRBV30 to TRBJ2-5, with 10 bases aligning to TRBD2. With 5 bases clipped from V and 5 bases from J, the junction kept 8 bases outside the gene matches. This CDR3 region has 14 residues. Germline CDR1 GTSNPN, CDR2 SVGIG (reference sequence). CDR3 loop: CAWGKAGGSETQYF. CDR3 sequence (DNA): TGTGCCTGGGGGAAAGCGGGGGGGTCGGAGACCCAGTACTTC.

Here the CDR3 reads CASSYGGVNTEAFF. The CDR3 DNA sequence: TGTGCCAGCAGTTACGGGGGCGTAAACACTGAAGCTTTCTTT. The chain links TRBV6-5 to TRBJ1-1; a possible D gene is TRBD1 (6 bases). The CDR3 extends over 14 amino acids. Germline CDR1 reads MNHEY; CDR2 reads SVGAGI. V gave up 2 bases and J gave up 2 bases, with 9 bases separating them.

The chain carries TRBV19 and TRBJ2-2; 8 nucleotides align to TRBD1. CDR3 length: 14 amino acids. J lost 4 bases, V lost 8 bases, and 6 bases had no gene match. The germline CDR1 and CDR2 sequences are LNHDA and SQIVND (reference sequence). The CDR3 nucleotides read TGTGCCAGTGCGGACAGGGTACTCACCGGGGAGCTGTTTTTT. Its translation: CASADRVLTGELFF.

In its sample, this clone was seen a few times. The chain recombines TRBV5-1 with TRBJ1-1; maybe TRBD1 (5 bases). CDR1 is SGHRS and CDR2 is YFSETQ in the germline V gene. The CDR3 is made up of 14 amino acids. V lost 4 bases and J lost 7, with 17 bases in between. CDR3 sequence reads: CASSLGVLGGEAFF. In DNA, the CDR3 is TGCGCCAGCAGCCTGGGGGTATTGGGGGGTGAAGCTTTCTTT.

This clone was observed a handful of times. The V and J genes are TRBV6-5 and TRBJ2-7; perhaps TRBD1 as D (6 bases). Trimming pared 6 bases from V and 7 bases from J, leaving 19 bases between. The germline V gene has CDR1 MNHEY and CDR2 SVGAGI. This CDR3 is built from 14 residues. CDR3 in DNA: TGTGCCAGCAGCATTTACAGGGATTTGCGGGAGCAGTACTTC. This sequence encodes CASSIYRDLREQYF.

CDR3 amino acids: CAGSGGQAYGYTF. The DNA for the CDR3 is TGTGCCGGCTCCGGGGGACAGGCGTATGGCTACACCTTC. The rearrangement uses TRBV27 and TRBJ1-2; 8 bases map to TRBD1. Germline V gene lookup returns CDR1 MNHEY and CDR2 SMNVEV (reference sequence). The CDR3 extends over 13 amino acids. V shed 11 bases, J shed 5 bases, and the junction held 10 bases outside the gene matches.

This clone was recorded a few times. The chain couples TRBV10-3 to TRBJ1-1, with 7 bases lining up with TRBD1. Germline CDR1 and CDR2: ENHRY and SYGVKD. After removal of 7 bases from V and 2 bases from J, the junction contained 7 bases not matched to a gene. This CDR3 is 14 amino acids long. The CDR3, as DNA: TGTGCCATCAAAACCACAGGGGATAACACTGAAGCTTTCTTT. This codes for CAIKTTGDNTEAFF.

This clone was recorded once. V and J are TRBV5-1 and TRBJ1-1; D possibly corresponds to TRBD1 (6 bases). V was clipped by 4 bases and J by 0 bases, with 13 bases between them. Germline values: CDR1 SGHRS, CDR2 YFSETQ. This CDR3 is built from 15 residues. CDR3 nucleotides: TGCGCCAGCAGCCCCTTCGCAGGGGTGAACACTGAAGCTTTCTTT. As protein: CASSPFAGVNTEAFF. The full variable domain, its missing parts supplied by reference TRBV5-1 and TRBJ1-1, is KAGVTQTPRYLIKTRGQQVTLSCSPISGHRSVSWYQQTPGQGLQFLFEYFSETQRNKGNFPGRFSGRQFSNSRSEMNVSTLELGDSALYLCASSPFAGVNTEAFFGQGTRLTVV.

This chain joins TRBV25-1 and TRBJ1-6; D uncertain. The V and J ends lost 10 bases and 0 bases respectively, with 7 bases between them. Germline lookup yields CDR1 MGHDK and CDR2 SYGVNS. The CDR3 totals 13 residues. CDR3 coding DNA: TGTGCCACATTGAGCTCCTATAATTCACCCCTCCACTTT. This gives the protein CATLSSYNSPLHF.

This clone occurred once. The chain recombines TRBV13 with TRBJ2-1; 10 bases line up with TRBD2. Germline assignment: CDR1 PRHDT and CDR2 FYEKMQ (reference sequence). The CDR3 is 17 residues long. V lost 3 bases to trimming and J lost 9 bases; unmatched junction nucleotides: 14. CDR3: CASSLTGAGGLKGEQFF. The CDR3 bases are TGTGCCAGCAGCTTGACTGGAGCGGGGGGGCTAAAGGGTGAGCAGTTCTTC.

CDR3 amino acids: CASSSGYRNTEAFF. For the CDR3, the DNA is TGTGCCAGCAGTTCAGGGTACAGGAACACTGAAGCTTTCTTT. This chain links TRBV2 with TRBJ1-1; D may be TRBD1 (5 bases). The CDR3 runs 14 residues. Trimming took off 5 bases at V and 1 base at J, with 11 bases between the two ends. Per the germline V gene, CDR1 is SNHLY and CDR2 is FYNNEI. Full variable domain (missing parts from reference TRBV2 and TRBJ1-1): EPEVTQTPSHQVTQMGQEVILRCVPISNHLYFYWYRQILGQKVEFLVSFYNNEISEKSEIFDDQFSVERPDGSNFTLKIRSTKLEDSAMYFCASSSGYRNTEAFFGQGTRLTVV.

This rearrangement joins TRBV5-1 to TRBJ1-3; the D is unclear. CDR1 is SGHRS, CDR2 YFSETQ, per germline. This CDR3 comprises 14 residues. The V and J ends lost 0 bases and 1 base respectively, with 5 bases between them. The CDR3 sequence is CASSLDMSGNTIYF. The CDR3 bases are TGCGCCAGCAGCTTGGACATGTCTGGAAACACCATATATTTT.

The chain links TRBV27 to TRBJ1-2; 8 bases align to TRBD1. V was clipped by 2 bases and J by 6 bases; unmatched bases: 11. The CDR3 runs to 16 residues. Per the germline V gene, CDR1 is MNHEY and CDR2 is SMNVEV (reference sequence). In DNA, the CDR3 is TGTGCCAGCAGTTTAACAGGGAACAGGGGGTTAGATGGCTACACCTTC. It codes for CASSLTGNRGLDGYTF.

Only one count was recorded for this clone. The chain links TRBV9 to TRBJ1-1, with 7 nucleotides matching TRBD1. The ends lost 4 bases at V and 6 bases at J; junction bases unmatched: 15. The CDR3 length is 16 residues. Germline-derived CDR1 and CDR2 are SGDLS and YYNGEE. The DNA of the CDR3 is TGTGCCAGCAGCCGAGGACAGGTTGGGTCGGTCGCTGAAGCTTTCTTT. Its translation: CASSRGQVGSVAEAFF. Full variable domain (missing parts from reference TRBV9 and TRBJ1-1): DSGVTQTPKHLITATGQRVTLRCSPRSGDLSVYWYQQSLDQGLQFLIQYYNGEERAKGNILERFSAQQFPDLHSELNLSSLELGDSALYFCASSRGQVGSVAEAFFGQGTRLTVV.

V and J are TRBV19 and TRBJ2-7; TRBD1 matches 7 bases. The CDR3 is 14 amino acids. In germline, CDR1 is LNHDA, CDR2 SQIVND (reference sequence). Trimming removed 6 bases from V and 4 bases from J; junction bases left unmatched: 9. CDR3 sequence: CASSDRDRNYEQYF. As DNA, the CDR3 is TGTGCCAGTAGCGACCGGGACAGAAATTACGAGCAGTACTTC.

The V and J genes are TRBV7-6 and TRBJ2-6; possible D gene TRBD1, 6 bases. Trimming cost V 1 base and J 3 bases, with 10 bases left between them. The CDR3 spans 16 residues. Germline-derived CDR1 and CDR2 are SGHVS and FNYEAQ. In nucleotides, the CDR3 is TGTGCCAGCAGCTTAGATTCAGGGGTTGGGGCCAACGTCCTGACTTTC. Translated: CASSLDSGVGANVLTF.